This T cell receptor (beta chain) came from a study of shared clonotypes between healthy human individuals. Trimming shortened V by 2 bases and J by 4 bases, and 11 bases separated the two germline ends. The germline gives CDR1 SGHTA, CDR2 FQGTGA. The CDR3 has 15 amino acids. Overall study findings and caveats: Among the subsets, naive ones generally showed larger estimated richness than memory ones. Clonotype sharing across a few donors was observed for around 5.1% of naive CD4 clonotypes.

The assay was carried out at the deep level. Genomic DNA (from each subset) was split evenly across several immunoSEQ plates. Assay: immunoSEQ multiplex PCR; the TCRdb copy retains only in-frame clones and omits some. This table has about 1.5 million clones, 98% appearing once. Remarks on this clone: As yet, its antigen is unknown.

This clonotype was sampled from a man under 40 in good health. The chain carries TRBV7-3 and TRBJ2-2; D might be TRBD1 or TRBD2, each matching 5 bases. Material for sequencing was naive CD4+ T cells sorted from blood. Indicated subset: CD45RA+ positively selected. The CDR3 loop is CASSLRGRGTGELFF. The DNA for the CDR3 is TGTGCCAGCAGCTTACGGGGACGTGGCACCGGGGAGCTGTTTTTT.